A selection of T cell receptor beta chains follows, all from one sample in a study of shared clonotypes between healthy human individuals. Generated by immunoSEQ multiplex PCR, the TCRdb table keeps only in-frame clones and is missing some. The sample carries about 1,900,000 clones, over 85% recorded once. The source material was naive CD8+ T cells sorted from blood. Source of these receptors: a man aged 18 to 30 in good health. Each CDR3 is given with its conserved first and last residue. Fields, in order: V gene, clone size, D gene, J gene, CDR3 protein, CDR3 DNA. A D gene is named only where the DNA matches it firmly. Not all rows give a size; the values are once, few, many and, for expanded clones, a class.

TRBV6-6,.,TRBD1,TRBJ1-5,CASLGQGINQPQHF,TGTGCCAGCTTAGGACAGGGGATCAATCAGCCCCAGCATTTT
TRBV11-3,.,.,TRBJ1-1,CASSPWKGSGEAFF,TGTGCCAGCAGCCCCTGGAAGGGCTCGGGGGAAGCTTTCTTT
TRBV18,.,TRBD2,TRBJ2-2,CASSPQGLPLSGELFF,TGTGCCAGCTCACCCCAGGGACTACCTTTGAGCGGGGAGCTGTTTTTT
TRBV13,.,.,TRBJ2-5,CASSLGTSETQYF,TGTGCCAGCAGCTTAGGAACTTCGGAGACCCAGTACTTC
TRBV28,.,.,TRBJ1-2,CASSWSEALHYGYTF,TGTGCCAGCAGTTGGTCCGAAGCCCTGCACTATGGCTACACCTTC
TRBV5-8,.,.,TRBJ1-5,CASRFPQGYQPQHF,TGTGCCAGCAGATTTCCCCAGGGATATCAGCCCCAGCATTTT
TRBV27,.,TRBD1,TRBJ2-7,CASQGQGLREQYF,TGTGCCAGCCAGGGACAGGGCTTGCGCGAGCAGTACTTC
TRBV4-1,.,TRBD2,TRBJ2-7,CASSARTSGGNSYEQYF,TGCGCCAGCAGCGCCCGCACTAGCGGGGGGAACTCCTACGAGCAGTACTTC
TRBV30,once,TRBD1,TRBJ1-3,CAWSQNRGRTSVGGNTIYF,TGTGCCTGGAGTCAAAACAGGGGGCGGACTTCGGTGGGTGGAAACACCATATATTTT
TRBV5-4,.,.,TRBJ2-5,CASSFLGVGETQYF,TGTGCCAGCAGCTTCCTGGGGGTTGGGGAGACCCAGTACTTC
TRBV7-9,.,.,TRBJ2-3,CASSLASGGTDTQYF,TGTGCCAGCAGCTTAGCGTCAGGGGGCACAGATACGCAGTATTTT
TRBV27,.,TRBD1,TRBJ1-2,CASSSSGTGYGYTF,TGTGCCAGCAGTAGTTCGGGGACAGGCTATGGCTACACCTTC
TRBV9,.,.,TRBJ2-7,CASSVEQESSYEQYF,TGTGCCAGCAGCGTAGAACAGGAAAGCTCCTACGAGCAGTACTTC
TRBV7-6,few,TRBD1,TRBJ1-2,CASSRGQGGSYGYTF,TGTGCCAGCAGTAGGGGACAGGGTGGCAGCTATGGCTACACCTTC
TRBV7-2,.,.,TRBJ2-3,CASDRETTDTQYF,TGTGCCAGCGATCGTGAGACCACAGATACGCAGTATTTT
TRBV15,.,.,TRBJ2-2,CATSPGALNPGELFF,TGTGCCACCAGCCCGGGGGCACTGAATCCCGGGGAGCTGTTTTTT
TRBV6-5,.,.,TRBJ2-7,CASSYARSSYEQYF,TGTGCCAGCAGTTACGCTAGGAGCTCCTACGAGCAGTACTTC
TRBV2,.,.,TRBJ1-1,CASRSQGQMNTEAFF,TGTGCCAGCAGGTCTCAGGGGCAAATGAACACTGAAGCTTTCTTT
TRBV27,.,TRBD1,TRBJ2-7,CASSPTGLPYEQYF,TGTGCCAGCAGTCCGACAGGGCTACCCTACGAGCAGTACTTC
TRBV19,.,TRBD2,TRBJ2-7,CATSSGYYEQYF,TGTGCCACCTCTAGCGGGTACTACGAGCAGTACTTC
TRBV5-4,.,TRBD1,TRBJ2-5,CASSSEAGGETQYF,TGTGCCAGCAGCTCCGAGGCAGGGGGAGAGACCCAGTACTTC
TRBV6-5,.,TRBD2,TRBJ2-7,CATQPLAGGEQYF,TGTGCCACCCAGCCCCTAGCGGGGGGCGAGCAGTACTTC
TRBV19,.,TRBD1,TRBJ2-6,CASRQGSGANVLTF,TGTGCCAGTAGACAGGGGTCTGGGGCCAACGTCCTGACTTTC
TRBV9,.,TRBD1,TRBJ2-5,CASSTGQGNQETQYF,TGTGCCAGCAGCACCGGACAGGGAAACCAAGAGACCCAGTACTTC
TRBV5-6,.,TRBD1,TRBJ2-7,CASSFQGASYEQYF,TGTGCCAGCAGCTTTCAGGGGGCCTCCTACGAGCAGTACTTC
TRBV7-2,.,TRBD1,TRBJ2-5,CASSPGTATFYETQYF,TGTGCCAGCAGCCCAGGGACAGCCACCTTTTATGAGACCCAGTACTTC
TRBV5-1,once,.,TRBJ2-7,CASSEGRDYEQYF,TGCGCCAGCAGTGAAGGCAGGGACTACGAGCAGTACTTC
TRBV7-8,.,TRBD1,TRBJ2-7,CASSRTGENEQYF,TGTGCCAGCAGCCGGACAGGGGAGAACGAGCAGTACTTC
TRBV5-1,.,.,TRBJ2-5,CASSTTYQETQYF,TGCGCCAGCAGCACAACGTACCAAGAGACCCAGTACTTC
TRBV9,once,TRBD2,TRBJ2-2,CASSPRERGAGELFF,TGTGCCAGCAGCCCCCGGGAGCGGGGGGCCGGGGAGCTGTTTTTT
TRBV30,.,TRBD1,TRBJ1-6,CAWADRGENSPLHF,TGTGCCTGGGCCGACAGGGGAGAGAATTCACCCCTCCACTTT
TRBV6-1,.,.,TRBJ1-2,CASSEALRPNYGYTF,TGTGCCAGCAGTGAAGCGCTTCGACCGAACTATGGCTACACCTTC
TRBV5-4,.,.,TRBJ2-2,CASSPRTGNTGELFF,TGTGCCAGCAGCCCCCGTACAGGGAACACCGGGGAGCTGTTTTTT